This TCR beta chain came from a study of neoadjuvant anti-PD-1 for oral cavity cancer (dated by TCRdb to about 2021). At the level of the whole study: Three to four biweekly doses of nivolumab at 3 mg/kg were mostly administered to patients before curative-intent surgical resection. There were about a dozen patients in the parent correlative cohort, and the response rate was about 36%. Under RECIST 1.1, a patient counted as a responder if showing complete response, partial response or stable disease, and as a non-responder if showing progression. Patients without progression received a fourth nivolumab dose around day 43 and underwent definitive surgical resection on days 50-56.

Overall results and qualifications from the work: Within PBMCs, T cell clonality (Gini index) was significantly higher in non-responders than responders after neoadjuvant nivolumab. Higher pretreatment blood TCRbeta clonality and lower post-treatment tumor TCRbeta clonality were correlated with higher pretreatment blood Treg/Th17 ratios. The TCR analyses had only a few patients in each response group, and the authors called for validation in larger cohorts.

According to the study, the label for this sample's time point signals: after neoadjuvant nivolumab, at surgical resection. Patients had been newly diagnosed with stage II-IVA oral cavity squamous cell carcinoma, and no prior systemic or radiation treatment had been given to the patients. The cohort was made up of patients with locally advanced, HPV-negative oral cavity squamous cell carcinoma. Peripheral blood mononuclear cells were analyzed directly, without maintenance or expansion in culture. Samples came from a longitudinal correlative study of a single-arm phase II trial of neoadjuvant nivolumab in oral cavity squamous cell carcinoma. Subject-matched pre- and post-treatment PBMCs and tumors from three responders and three non-responders were subjected to genomic DNA-based TCRbeta sequencing. Peripheral blood mononuclear cells were collected before nivolumab treatment and were collected again after treatment, at the time of surgery. The Maxwell RSC DNA from Cells kit was used to isolate genomic DNA from PBMCs.

For deep sequencing, PBMC libraries mostly used 450 to 550 ng of input genomic DNA, with six replicates for each sample. The immunoSEQ hsTCRbeta kit was used to prepare TCRbeta libraries, following the manufacturer's instructions. The completed libraries were mixed into a single pool at 3 nM, then sequenced with an Illumina NovaSeq 6000 S4 flow cell. The published analysis was carried out like this. The immunoSEQ Analyzer was used for raw data preprocessing and quality control. The analysis was limited to productive rearrangements, and each clonotype was defined by a unique CDR3 amino acid sequence. Repertoire clonality was estimated as the Gini-Simpson index, computed with the R package tcR. Gini indices were compared with Student's t test, and associations with tumor size change were assessed by Pearson correlation. Sourced from immuneACCESS, this table was stored by TCRdb with only in-frame sequences that have V and J called. A share of the clones is absent; for the studies checked, an unresolved V gene accounts for under half, and the remainder has no known explanation. That table supplies the V and J calls and clone size; D and trimming were determined from the DNA. The sample yields about 14,000 clones; 65% to 75% were counted once. The top ten constitute 2.5% to 3.5% of the sample.

This clone appeared a single time. Its recognized antigen is unknown. Base qualities were left out, and no much larger clone turns up one base away. As encoded in the germline V gene (reference sequence), CDR1 is GTSNPN while CDR2 is SVGIG. Germline trimming: 7 bases from V, 3 bases from J; junction bases outside gene matches: 16. The CDR3 covers 17 residues, taking in both the cysteine and the phenylalanine. The entry retains the CDR3 DNA only, 51 bases that are in frame from base 1. The source of this sequence is a person aged 40 to 85 with oral cavity squamous cell carcinoma. This specimen was PBMCs, taken after nivolumab (anti-PD-1) treatment. The sequence links TRBV30 to TRBJ2-1, with 9 bases aligning to TRBD2. The DNA sequence follows: TGTGCCTTGAGGGGAGTAGCGGGAGCTCCGGGCTACAATGAGCAGTTCTTC. Translated, this is CALRGVAGAPGYNEQFF.